This passage covers 5 T cell receptor beta chains from one sample sequenced in a study of T cell repertoires in ileal Crohn's disease. This sample's time point: neoterminal ileum biopsy at postoperative endoscopy, about 6 months after surgery. Using immunoSEQ multiplex PCR, the repertoire was profiled, and TCRdb retains in-frame clones only, with some absent. The sample carries roughly 5,300 clones, about 83% recorded once. Sample: ileal tissue. The receptor set was obtained from an adult with Crohn's disease.

The chain joins TRBV2 to TRBJ2-2, with 12 bases lining up with TRBD2. V lost 4 bases and J lost 2; bases outside the gene matches: 5. This CDR3 contains 17 residues. Germline values: CDR1 SNHLY, CDR2 FYNNEI. The CDR3 sequence: CASSALAGGRNTGELFF. Written as DNA, the CDR3 is TGTGCCAGCAGTGCCCTAGCGGGGGGGCGTAACACCGGGGAGCTGTTTTTT.

The V call is TRBV29-1, the J call TRBJ1-6, with TRBD1 matching over 11 bases. The CDR3 consists of 21 residues. Germline CDR1 and CDR2: SQVTM and ANQGSEA. V shed 2 bases and J 6 bases; nucleotides not matched to a gene: 21. The CDR3 DNA sequence: TGCAGCGTTGAAACGGACAGGGGGCGACATATAGGAGTTGAAACTAATTCACCCCTCCACTTT. Its protein is CSVETDRGRHIGVETNSPLHF. Variable domain in full (rest from reference TRBV29-1 and TRBJ1-6): SAVISQKPSRDICQRGTSLTIQCQVDSQVTMMFWYRQQPGQSLTLIATANQGSEATYESGFVIDKFPISRPNLTFSTLTVSNMSPEDSSIYLCSVETDRGRHIGVETNSPLHFGNGTRLTVT.

J is TRBJ2-6 and V is TRBV11-2; D ambiguous. Germline V gene data show CDR1 as SGHAT and CDR2 as FQNNGV. Deletions cut 4 bases from V and 0 bases from J, with 4 bases between. This CDR3 spans 14 amino acids. CDR3 region: CASSSHSGANVLTF. DNA for the CDR3: TGTGCCAGCAGCTCGCACTCTGGGGCCAACGTCCTGACTTTC.

The sample holds one count of this clone. The chain joins TRBV19 to TRBJ2-7; TRBD2 agrees at 8 bases. This CDR3 is built from 17 residues. From germline, CDR1 is LNHDA and CDR2 SQIVND (reference sequence). The J segment lost 3 bases and the V segment lost 3 bases, leaving 13 bases of the junction unmatched. This CDR3 is CASSIKGGLGIGYEQYF. In DNA, the CDR3 is TGTGCCAGTAGTATTAAGGGGGGACTAGGAATCGGCTACGAGCAGTACTTC.

The chain has TRBV2 and TRBJ1-2, with D unresolved. This CDR3 is built from 12 residues. Trimming removed 6 bases at V and 0 bases at J, with 5 bases between. Looked up from germline, CDR1 is SNHLY and CDR2 is FYNNEI. The CDR3 DNA follows: TGTGCCAGCAGGCAGTCTAACTATGGCTACACCTTC. It specifies CASRQSNYGYTF.